These 19 T cell receptor beta chains came from one sample sequenced in a study of CD8+ T cells in alopecia areata. RNA extraction and reverse transcription yielded cDNA as sequencing template. TCRdb keeps only in-frame clones here, not all; method: immunoSEQ multiplex PCR. The sample records about 190,000 clones, approximately 67% being singletons. As to treatment: oral pan-JAK inhibitor, 5-10 mg twice daily. Sequenced here: CD4+ T cells sorted from blood, sampled at week 49, from a patient treated with tofacitinib. Every receptor here comes from a human donor with alopecia areata.

This clone was seen a handful of times. The genes are TRBV29-1 and TRBJ2-1, with TRBD1 as a possible D gene (7 bases). The V end was cut by 6 bases, the J end by 0 bases, with 21 bases between. The CDR3 has 17 amino acids. Germline loops: CDR1 SQVTM, CDR2 ANQGSEA. DNA for the CDR3: TGCAGCGTCCAGGGGGGCGGATTCCTTAGCTCCTACAATGAGCAGTTCTTC. It specifies CSVQGGGFLSSYNEQFF.

Points on this clone: The DNA is left out, because the CDR3 cannot be placed on it with certainty; the CDR3 is given as TCRdb lists it. The rearrangement links TRBV6-5 to TRBJ1-2. Germline values: CDR1 MNHEY, CDR2 SVGAGI. The CDR3 numbers 14 amino acids, ends counted. CDR3 in amino acids: CASSTSFTVAGYTF.

This clone was detected a few times. The chain combines TRBV30 with TRBJ2-5; D is unclear. The ends were cut back, 6 bases at V and 4 bases at J, with 12 bases in the middle. This CDR3 has 12 residues. CDR1 GTSNPN and CDR2 SVGIG come from the germline V gene (reference sequence). CDR3 DNA: TGTGCCTGCACCTACTTTGGAGAGACCCAGTACTTC. Its protein product is CACTYFGETQYF.

The chain carries TRBV7-2 and TRBJ2-2; TRBD2 matches 8 bases. The germline V gene has CDR1 SGHTA and CDR2 FQGNSA. With V trimmed by 3 bases and J by 6 bases, 9 bases remained unmatched. This CDR3 comprises 16 residues. The CDR3 is CASSFSSGRSSGELFF. In nucleotides, the CDR3 is TGTGCCAGCAGCTTTTCTAGCGGGCGGTCCTCCGGGGAGCTGTTTTTT.

The chain links TRBV18 to TRBJ2-7; 10 bases line up with TRBD1. This CDR3 region has 13 residues. The J segment lost 7 bases and the V segment lost 5 bases, leaving 5 bases of the junction unmatched. Germline V gene data show CDR1 as KGHSH and CDR2 as LQKENI. CDR3 sequence (DNA): TGTGCCAGCTCAAGGGACAGGGGTACAGAGCAGTACTTC. Protein product: CASSRDRGTEQYF. The complete variable domain, with remaining parts taken from reference TRBV18 and TRBJ2-7, reads NAGVMQNPRHLVRRRGQEARLRCSPMKGHSHVYWYRQLPEEGLKFMVYLQKENIIDESGMPKERFSAEFPKEGPSILRIQQVVRGDSAAYFCASSRDRGTEQYFGPGTRLTVT.

As DNA, the CDR3 is TGTGCCAGCAGCTCGAGTTCTCGGGAGCAGTACTTC. Translating it yields CASSSSSREQYF. This chain joins TRBV5-4 and TRBJ2-7; D ambiguous. The CDR3 loop spans 12 amino acids. V gave up 3 bases and J gave up 7 bases, with 11 bases separating them. Germline values: CDR1 SGHNT, CDR2 YYREEE (reference sequence).

The V and J genes are TRBV7-8 and TRBJ2-7; 9 nucleotides match TRBD1. CDR3 length: 15 residues. The V segment lost 4 bases and the J segment 3 bases; nucleotides outside the gene matches: 7. Per germline, CDR1 SGHVS and CDR2 FQNEAQ. CDR3 loop: CASSYGRTGDYEQYF. The CDR3 bases are TGTGCCAGCAGCTACGGTCGGACAGGGGACTACGAGCAGTACTTC.

The chain uses TRBV30 and TRBJ1-1, with TRBD1 identical over 9 bases. This CDR3 contains 19 residues. Looked up from germline, CDR1 is GTSNPN and CDR2 is SVGIG (reference sequence). The J segment lost 0 bases and the V segment lost 4 bases, leaving 18 bases of the junction unmatched. CDR3 sequence: CAWTRPWTGVHYMNTEAFF. The CDR3, as DNA: TGTGCCTGGACAAGACCGTGGACAGGGGTTCATTATATGAACACTGAAGCTTTCTTT.

This clone was seen only a few times. The J gene is TRBJ2-5, the V gene TRBV29-1; D is possibly TRBD1 (6 bases). The CDR3 has 12 residues. The V gene's germline CDR1 is SQVTM and CDR2 ANQGSEA. Deletions cut 6 bases from V and 5 bases from J, with 13 bases between. The CDR3 loop reads CSVTAQGETQYF. CDR3 bases: TGCAGCGTCACAGCCCAGGGGGAGACCCAGTACTTC. The full variable domain, completed using reference TRBV29-1 and TRBJ2-5, is SAVISQKPSRDICQRGTSLTIQCQVDSQVTMMFWYRQQPGQSLTLIATANQGSEATYESGFVIDKFPISRPNLTFSTLTVSNMSPEDSSIYLCSVTAQGETQYFGPGTRLLVL.

This clone was seen a handful of times. This chain uses TRBV7-2 with TRBJ2-1; 8 bases are a match to TRBD2. The V and J ends lost 0 bases and 0 bases, in that order; junction bases with no gene match: 1. This CDR3 comprises 16 residues. Germline V gene lookup returns CDR1 SGHTA and CDR2 FQGNSA. The CDR3 sequence: CASSLAGLASYNEQFF. The CDR3 DNA sequence: TGTGCCAGCAGCTTAGCTGGACTAGCCTCCTACAATGAGCAGTTCTTC.

The CDR3, as DNA: TGCAGTGCCGAGGAAGAGACCCAGTACTTC. The encoded protein is CSAEEETQYF. The V gene is TRBV20-1, the J gene TRBJ2-5; no clear D. This CDR3 region has 10 residues. CDR1 is DFQATT and CDR2 is SNEGSKA in the germline V gene (reference sequence). V was trimmed by 6 bases and J by 3 bases, leaving 5 bases between them.

The rearrangement links TRBV15 to TRBJ2-4, with no clear D. The CDR3 length is 14 residues. With 2 bases removed from V and 7 bases from J, the gap between germline ends came to 12 bases. The germline CDR1 and CDR2 sequences are LNHNV and YYDKDF (reference sequence). In DNA, the CDR3 is TGTGCCACCAGCAGAACCCCGGGTGCGAACATTCAGTACTTC. Amino acid sequence: CATSRTPGANIQYF.

V usage is TRBV9 and J usage is TRBJ1-4; no definite D call. The V gene's germline CDR1 is SGDLS and CDR2 YYNGEE. The CDR3 runs 14 residues. The V end lost 0 bases, the J end lost 5 bases, and 8 bases lay between the germline ends. The CDR3 nucleotides read TGTGCCAGCAGCGTAGGCTCAGCGAATGAAAAACTGTTTTTT. Translated, it gives CASSVGSANEKLFF. Full variable domain (rest looked up from reference TRBV9 and TRBJ1-4): DSGVTQTPKHLITATGQRVTLRCSPRSGDLSVYWYQQSLDQGLQFLIQYYNGEERAKGNILERFSAQQFPDLHSELNLSSLELGDSALYFCASSVGSANEKLFFGSGTQLSVL.

V gene TRBV6-1 combines with J gene TRBJ2-7; TRBD1 agrees at 9 bases. The CDR3 totals 15 residues. Trimming cost V 6 bases and J 6 bases; bases outside gene matches: 12. CDR1 and CDR2 from the germline V gene are MNHNS and SASEGT. CDR3 residues: CASRNARTGVGEQYF. CDR3 sequence (DNA): TGTGCCAGCAGAAATGCAAGGACAGGGGTCGGCGAGCAGTACTTC.

This clone showed up just a few times. The chain carries TRBV4-2 and TRBJ2-1; TRBD2 agrees at 13 bases. The germline V gene encodes CDR1 LGHNA and CDR2 YNFKEQ. This CDR3 comprises 15 residues. The V segment lost 5 bases and the J segment 6 bases; nucleotides outside the gene matches: 4. The CDR3 spells CASSLGLAGTNEQFF. The CDR3 region has the DNA TGTGCCAGCAGCTTGGGACTAGCGGGGACCAATGAGCAGTTCTTC.

This sequence joins TRBV30 and TRBJ1-2; D may be TRBD1 (6 bases). V lost 3 bases, J lost 10 bases, and 15 bases lay in between. CDR1 and CDR2 from the germline V gene are GTSNPN and SVGIG (reference sequence). CDR3 length: 12 amino acids. For the CDR3, the DNA is TGTGCCTGGAGAGGACAGTCCCTAACCTACACCTTC. Protein product: CAWRGQSLTYTF. The complete variable domain, with remaining parts taken from reference TRBV30 and TRBJ1-2, reads SQTIHQWPATLVQPVGSPLSLECTVEGTSNPNLYWYRQAAGRGLQLLFYSVGIGQISSEVPQNLSASRPQDRQFILSSKKLLLSDSGFYLCAWRGQSLTYTFGSGTRLTVV.

This clone has a single count. This chain connects TRBV7-3 to TRBJ1-1; no definite D call. The CDR3 has 13 amino acids. The germline V and J ends were trimmed by 5 bases and 3 bases, with 10 bases remaining between them. Germline V gives CDR1 SGHTA, CDR2 FQGTGA. The CDR3 spells CASSVQRDTEAFF. The CDR3 DNA reads TGTGCCAGCAGCGTACAGAGGGACACTGAAGCTTTCTTT.

The V and J genes are TRBV29-1 and TRBJ2-2; perhaps TRBD2 as D (6 bases). CDR3 size: 14 residues. Per the germline V gene, CDR1 is SQVTM and CDR2 is ANQGSEA. The V end was cut by 4 bases, the J end by 5 bases, with 14 bases between. The CDR3, as DNA: TGCAGCGTTGTCATTCCGCGGGGAACCGGGGAGCTGTTTTTT. The encoded protein is CSVVIPRGTGELFF.

The chain uses TRBV7-2 and TRBJ1-5; unclear D gene. The CDR3 consists of 14 residues. CDR1 SGHTA and CDR2 FQGNSA come from the germline V gene. Trimming took 4 bases from V and 0 from J, leaving 7 bases between them. In nucleotides, the CDR3 is TGTGCCAGCAGCTCCCAGGTTAGCAATCAGCCCCAGCATTTT. This translates into CASSSQVSNQPQHF.